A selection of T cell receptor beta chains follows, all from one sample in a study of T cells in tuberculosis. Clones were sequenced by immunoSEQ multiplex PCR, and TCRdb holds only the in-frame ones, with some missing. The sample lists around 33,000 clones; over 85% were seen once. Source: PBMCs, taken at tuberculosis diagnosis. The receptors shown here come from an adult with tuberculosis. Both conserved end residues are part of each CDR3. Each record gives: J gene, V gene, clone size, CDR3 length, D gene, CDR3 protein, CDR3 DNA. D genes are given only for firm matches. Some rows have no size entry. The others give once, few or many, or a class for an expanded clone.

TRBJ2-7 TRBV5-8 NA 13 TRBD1 CASSLAWDREQYF TGTGCCAGCAGCTTGGCGTGGGACAGGGAGCAGTACTTC
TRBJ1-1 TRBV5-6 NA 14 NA CASSLGGGNTEAFF TGTGCCAGCAGCTTGGGCGGGGGGAACACTGAAGCTTTCTTT
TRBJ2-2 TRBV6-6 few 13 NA CASCGPGTGELFF TGTGCCAGCTGCGGGCCGGGCACCGGGGAGCTGTTTTTT
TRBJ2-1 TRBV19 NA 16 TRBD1 CASSIDEQGIRNEQFF TGTGCCAGTAGTATAGATGAACAGGGGATTAGAAATGAGCAGTTCTTC
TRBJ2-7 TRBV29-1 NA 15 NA CSVSYTGSPAYEQYF TGCAGCGTTTCATATACCGGGTCTCCTGCCTACGAGCAGTACTTC
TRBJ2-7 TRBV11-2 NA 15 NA CASSLMGQGTYEQYF TGTGCCAGCAGCTTAATGGGTCAGGGTACCTACGAGCAGTACTTC
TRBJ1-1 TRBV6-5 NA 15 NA CASSYSGTTNTEAFF TGTGCCAGCAGTTACTCGGGCACGACGAACACTGAAGCTTTCTTT
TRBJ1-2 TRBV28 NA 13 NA CASSLSRPDGYTF TGTGCCAGCAGTTTGTCCAGGCCGGATGGCTACACCTTC
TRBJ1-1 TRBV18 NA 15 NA CASSPPGRVNTEAFF TGTGCCAGCTCACCACCGGGGCGAGTGAACACTGAAGCTTTCTTT
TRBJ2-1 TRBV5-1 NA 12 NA CASSPQGNEQFF TGCGCCAGCAGCCCCCAGGGCAATGAGCAGTTCTTC
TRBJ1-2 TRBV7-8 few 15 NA CASSLAPGANYGYTF TGTGCCAGCAGCTTAGCACCAGGGGCTAACTATGGCTACACCTTC
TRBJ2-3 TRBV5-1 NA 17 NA CASSLFPTEVSTDTQYF TGCGCCAGCAGCTTGTTCCCAACAGAAGTTAGCACAGATACGCAGTATTTT
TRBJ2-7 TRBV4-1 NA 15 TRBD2 CASSQSSGGAYEQYF TGCGCCAGCAGCCAGAGTAGCGGGGGGGCCTACGAGCAGTACTTC
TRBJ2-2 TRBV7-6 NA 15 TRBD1 CASSLADRVGGELFF TGTGCCAGCAGCTTAGCCGACAGGGTGGGCGGGGAGCTGTTTTTT
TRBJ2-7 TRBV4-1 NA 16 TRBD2 CASSQIVRTSGYEQYF TGCGCCAGCAGCCAAATTGTGAGGACTAGCGGATACGAGCAGTACTTC
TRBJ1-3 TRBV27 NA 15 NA CASSTHPSSGNTIYF TGTGCCAGCAGCACCCACCCCAGCTCTGGAAACACCATATATTTT
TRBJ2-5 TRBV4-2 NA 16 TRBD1 CASSQAGQGARETQYF TGTGCCAGCAGCCAAGCGGGACAGGGGGCGCGGGAGACCCAGTACTTC
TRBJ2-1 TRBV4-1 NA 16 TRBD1 CASSHVGRDRDHEQFF TGCGCCAGCAGCCATGTAGGCCGGGACAGGGACCATGAGCAGTTCTTC
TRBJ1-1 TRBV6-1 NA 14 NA CASSDGGVIAEAFF TGTGCCAGCAGTGATGGGGGCGTAATCGCTGAAGCTTTCTTT
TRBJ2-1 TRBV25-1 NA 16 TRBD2 CASSVRLAGESNEQFF TGTGCCAGCAGTGTCCGACTAGCGGGAGAAAGCAATGAGCAGTTCTTC
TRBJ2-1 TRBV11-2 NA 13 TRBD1 CASSLVHDRDRFF TGTGCCAGCAGCTTAGTTCATGACAGGGACCGGTTCTTC
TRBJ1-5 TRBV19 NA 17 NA CASSTSPIEESNQPQHF TGTGCCAGTAGCACCTCGCCGATCGAGGAGAGCAATCAGCCCCAGCATTTT
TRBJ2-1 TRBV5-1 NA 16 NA CASSLVDYPVYNEQFF TGCGCCAGCAGCTTAGTTGACTACCCCGTTTACAATGAGCAGTTCTTC
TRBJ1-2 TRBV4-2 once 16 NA CASSQEGAGVVYGYTF TGTGCCAGCAGCCAAGAGGGGGCAGGGGTGGTCTATGGCTACACCTTC
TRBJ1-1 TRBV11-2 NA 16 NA CASSHLSRADNTEAFF TGTGCCAGCAGCCACCTAAGCAGGGCGGACAACACTGAAGCTTTCTTT
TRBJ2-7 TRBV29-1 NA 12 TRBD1 CSVGTGVDEQYF TGCAGCGTTGGGACAGGGGTTGACGAGCAGTACTTC
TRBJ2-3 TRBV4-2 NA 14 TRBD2 CASSQGTSGGVQYF TGTGCCAGCAGCCAAGGGACTAGCGGGGGGGTGCAGTATTTT
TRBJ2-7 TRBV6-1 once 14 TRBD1 CASSEWTGAYEQYF TGTGCCAGCAGTGAATGGACAGGGGCCTACGAGCAGTACTTC
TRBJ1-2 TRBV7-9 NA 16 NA CASSLGQERANYGYTF TGTGCCAGCAGCTTAGGACAGGAGAGGGCTAACTATGGCTACACCTTC
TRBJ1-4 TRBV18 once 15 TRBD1 CASSPRGTGQEKLFF TGTGCCAGCTCACCTCGTGGGACAGGGCAAGAAAAACTGTTTTTT
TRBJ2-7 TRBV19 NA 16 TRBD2 CASSARTSGHPYEQYF TGTGCCAGTAGTGCCCGGACTAGCGGACATCCCTACGAGCAGTACTTC
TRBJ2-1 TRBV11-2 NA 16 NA CASSLNQRPTYNEQFF TGTGCCAGCAGCTTAAACCAGCGCCCAACCTACAATGAGCAGTTCTTC
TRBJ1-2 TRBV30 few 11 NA CAWSARRGYTF TGTGCCTGGAGTGCCCGTCGGGGCTACACCTTC